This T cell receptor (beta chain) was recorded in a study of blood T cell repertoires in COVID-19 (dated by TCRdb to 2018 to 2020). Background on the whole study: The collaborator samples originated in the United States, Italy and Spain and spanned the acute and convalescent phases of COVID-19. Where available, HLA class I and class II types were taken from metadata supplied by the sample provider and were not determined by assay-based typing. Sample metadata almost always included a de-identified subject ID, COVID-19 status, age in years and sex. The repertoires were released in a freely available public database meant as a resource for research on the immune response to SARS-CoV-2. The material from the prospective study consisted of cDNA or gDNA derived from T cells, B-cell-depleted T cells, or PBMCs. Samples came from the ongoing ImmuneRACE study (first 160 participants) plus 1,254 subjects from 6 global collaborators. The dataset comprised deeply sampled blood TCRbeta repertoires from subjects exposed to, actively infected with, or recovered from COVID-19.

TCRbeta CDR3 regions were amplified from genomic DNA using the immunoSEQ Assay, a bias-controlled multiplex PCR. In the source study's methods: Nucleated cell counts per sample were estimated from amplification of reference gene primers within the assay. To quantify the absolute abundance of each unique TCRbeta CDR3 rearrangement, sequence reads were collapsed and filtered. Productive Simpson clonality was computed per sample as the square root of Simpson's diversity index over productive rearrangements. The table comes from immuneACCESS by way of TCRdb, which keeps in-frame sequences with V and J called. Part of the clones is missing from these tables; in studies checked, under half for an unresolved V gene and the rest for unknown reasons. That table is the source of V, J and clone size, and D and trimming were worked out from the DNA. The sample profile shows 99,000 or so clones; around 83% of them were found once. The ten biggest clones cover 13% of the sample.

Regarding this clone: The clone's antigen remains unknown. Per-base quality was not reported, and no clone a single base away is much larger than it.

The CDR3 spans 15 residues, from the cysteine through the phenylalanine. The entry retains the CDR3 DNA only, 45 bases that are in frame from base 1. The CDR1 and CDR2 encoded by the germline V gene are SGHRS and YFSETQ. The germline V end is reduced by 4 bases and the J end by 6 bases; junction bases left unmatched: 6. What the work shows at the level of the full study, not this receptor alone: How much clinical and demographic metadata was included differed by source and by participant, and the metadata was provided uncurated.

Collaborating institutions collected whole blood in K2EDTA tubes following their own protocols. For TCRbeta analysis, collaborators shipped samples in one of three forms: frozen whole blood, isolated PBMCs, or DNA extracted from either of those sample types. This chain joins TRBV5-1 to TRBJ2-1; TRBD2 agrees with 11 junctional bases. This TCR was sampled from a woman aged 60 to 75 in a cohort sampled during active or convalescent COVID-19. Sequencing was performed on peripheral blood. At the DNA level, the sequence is TGCGCCAGCAGCCAGACTAGCGGGACCCGCAATGAGCAGTTCTTC. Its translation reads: CASSQTSGTRNEQFF.